Listed here are 26 T cell receptor beta chains from one sample, sequenced in a study of CD8+ T cells in alopecia areata. It was cDNA, reverse transcribed from extracted RNA, that served as the sequencing template. Generated by immunoSEQ multiplex PCR, the TCRdb table keeps only in-frame clones and is missing some. Of about 220,000 clones in the sample, approximately 57% were seen once. Treatment specified: oral pan-JAK inhibitor, 5-10 mg twice daily. Sequenced here: CD4+ T cells sorted from blood, sampled at week 4, from a patient treated with tofacitinib. These receptors all stem from a human donor with alopecia areata.

The gene calls are TRBV30 and TRBJ2-1; D is ambiguous. The CDR3 runs to 15 residues. The germline CDR1 and CDR2 sequences are GTSNPN and SVGIG (reference sequence). V was pared by 0 bases and J by 3 bases, with 12 bases between. CDR3 DNA: TGTGCCTGGAGTGTGGGTGGCCACAGCTACAATGAGCAGTTCTTC. Its translation: CAWSVGGHSYNEQFF.

V usage is TRBV2 and J usage is TRBJ1-1; no firm D call. V shed 7 bases and J shed 2 bases, with 14 bases lying between them. The CDR3 extends over 14 amino acids. The germline gives CDR1 SNHLY, CDR2 FYNNEI. CDR3 protein: CASTLRALNTEAFF. In nucleotides, the CDR3 is TGTGCCAGCACCCTCCGGGCCTTAAACACTGAAGCTTTCTTT.

V and J are TRBV7-6 and TRBJ1-2; weak D call: TRBD1 (5 bases). Germline V gene data show CDR1 as SGHVS and CDR2 as FNYEAQ. V lost 1 base and J lost 9, with 12 bases in between. CDR3 size: 13 residues. The CDR3 nucleotides read TGTGCCAGCAGCTTAGGCGGGGCGGTGAGCTACACCTTC. Protein: CASSLGGAVSYTF.

V and J are TRBV7-9 and TRBJ2-3; D remains unclear. Germline loops: CDR1 SEHNR, CDR2 FQNEAQ (reference sequence). CDR3 length equals 13 residues. V was cut by 1 base and J by 4 bases, with 6 bases left in between. For the CDR3, the DNA is TGTGCCAGCAGCTTAGACGGTCCAGATACGCAGTATTTT. It specifies CASSLDGPDTQYF.

CDR3 coding DNA: TGTGCCAGCAGCTTGATTCGGAACAATGAGCAGTTCTTC. Amino acid sequence: CASSLIRNNEQFF. The rearrangement links TRBV11-2 to TRBJ2-1; D gene uncertain. V was shortened by 3 bases and J by 5 bases, with 8 bases between the two germline ends. Germline V CDR1 and CDR2: SGHAT, FQNNGV. The CDR3 sequence is 13 residues long. Full variable domain (missing parts from reference TRBV11-2 and TRBJ2-1): EAGVAQSPRYKIIEKRQSVAFWCNPISGHATLYWYQQILGQGPKLLIQFQNNGVVDDSQLPKDRFSAERLKGVDSTLKIQPAKLEDSAVYLCASSLIRNNEQFFGPGTRLTVL.

This clone was counted only a few times. This sequence joins TRBV6-1 and TRBJ1-5, with a weak D call TRBD1 (6 bases). The V end was cut by 3 bases, the J end by 5 bases, with 17 bases between. Per the germline V gene, CDR1 is MNHNS and CDR2 is SASEGT. CDR3 length: 16 residues. CDR3 residues: CASSEEGRGWDQPQHF. The DNA for the CDR3 is TGTGCCAGCAGTGAGGAGGGCAGGGGTTGGGATCAGCCCCAGCATTTT.

V usage is TRBV29-1 and J usage is TRBJ1-1, with D possibly matching TRBD1 (5 bases). CDR1 SQVTM and CDR2 ANQGSEA come from the germline V gene. V lost 1 base and J lost 11, with 14 bases in between. The CDR3 loop spans 12 amino acids. The CDR3, as DNA: TGCAGCGTTGAAGGGGGAACAGGTGAGGCTTTCTTT. Residues: CSVEGGTGEAFF.

The chain uses TRBV9 and TRBJ2-6, with D hard to call. The CDR3 loop spans 15 amino acids. V lost 1 base and J lost 2, with 7 bases in between. CDR1 SGDLS and CDR2 YYNGEE come from the germline V gene. The CDR3 coding sequence is TGTGCCAGCAGCGTATTGGGAACTGGGGCCAACGTCCTGACTTTC. Translation: CASSVLGTGANVLTF.

This chain uses TRBV7-8 with TRBJ2-7; the D is unclear. In germline, CDR1 is SGHVS, CDR2 FQNEAQ. Between the trimmed V and J ends, which lost 2 bases and 3 bases, there was a span of 14 bases. There are 15 residues in the CDR3. This CDR3 is CASSLHPRPDYEQYF. In DNA form, the CDR3 reads TGTGCCAGCAGCTTACACCCCCGGCCAGACTACGAGCAGTACTTC.

In its sample, this clone was seen a few times. The CDR3 region is CASSSGSVNTGELFF. CDR3 sequence (DNA): TGTGCCAGTAGTTCCGGGTCGGTGAACACCGGGGAGCTGTTTTTT. This rearrangement joins TRBV19 to TRBJ2-2; D is unclear. The CDR3 length is 15 residues. Germline CDR1 LNHDA, CDR2 SQIVND (reference sequence). Trimming removed 5 bases at V and 1 base at J, with 11 bases between.

This clone was seen more than once but under ten times. This sequence joins TRBV9 and TRBJ2-2; 8 positions agree with TRBD1. After removal of 4 bases from V and 3 bases from J, the junction contained 8 bases not matched to a gene. CDR3 length equals 16 residues. The germline CDR1 and CDR2 sequences are SGDLS and YYNGEE. DNA of the CDR3: TGTGCCAGCAGCTCCAGGACAGGGCGAGACACCGGGGAGCTGTTTTTT. Translated, it gives CASSSRTGRDTGELFF.

The sample holds many counts of this clone. The same CDR3 can be traced to other DNA sequences in this sample. V usage is TRBV7-2 and J usage is TRBJ2-1; 8 nucleotides match TRBD1. V gave up 3 bases and J gave up 8 bases; unmatched junction bases: 6. The V gene's germline CDR1 is SGHTA and CDR2 FQGNSA. The CDR3 loop spans 14 amino acids. For the CDR3, the DNA is TGTGCCAGCAGCTTTGGAAAACAGGGGGATGAGCAGTTCTTC. Protein: CASSFGKQGDEQFF.

The chain recombines TRBV29-1 with TRBJ1-1, with D uncertain. Trimming pared 7 bases from V and 1 base from J, leaving 13 bases between. Looked up from germline, CDR1 is SQVTM and CDR2 is ANQGSEA. This CDR3 is 13 amino acids long. CDR3 DNA sequence: TGCAGCGGGGCCATCTCGCCGAACACTGAAGCTTTCTTT. Translated: CSGAISPNTEAFF.

This clone came up a few times. The chain employs TRBV7-2 and TRBJ2-3, with TRBD2 matching over 11 bases. After removal of 8 bases from V and 0 bases from J, the junction contained 10 bases not matched to a gene. This CDR3 is 17 amino acids long. Germline-derived CDR1 and CDR2 are SGHTA and FQGNSA. The CDR3 loop is CASRKRLAGGSTDTQYF. CDR3 DNA: TGTGCCAGCCGGAAGAGGCTAGCGGGGGGCAGCACAGATACGCAGTATTTT.

This clone was seen a handful of times. The chain uses TRBV29-1 and TRBJ1-5, with 7 positions matching TRBD1. V dropped 3 bases and J dropped 4; count of bases not matched to a gene: 3. Looked up from germline, CDR1 is SQVTM and CDR2 is ANQGSEA. There are 13 residues in the CDR3. CDR3 sequence reads: CSVEPGGNQPQHF. CDR3 in DNA: TGCAGCGTTGAGCCAGGGGGAAATCAGCCCCAGCATTTT.

This clone was detected only a few times. V usage is TRBV10-2 and J usage is TRBJ1-6; 9 bases map to TRBD1. The junction had 6 bases not matched to a gene; V was cut back by 5 bases and J by 4 bases. This CDR3 region has 16 residues. Germline CDR1 WSHSY, CDR2 SAAADI. This CDR3 reads CASSLFGTGYNSPLHF. The CDR3 DNA reads TGCGCCAGCAGTCTATTCGGGACAGGGTATAATTCACCCCTCCACTTT.

CDR3 region: CASSPGQDYGYTF. CDR3 DNA: TGTGCCAGCTCACCGGGACAGGACTATGGCTACACCTTC. V usage is TRBV18 and J usage is TRBJ1-2, with 8 bases lining up with TRBD1. The CDR3 contains 13 residues. V lost 3 bases and J lost 3; bases outside the gene matches: 0. Germline CDR1 reads KGHSH; CDR2 reads LQKENI.

The V gene is TRBV27, the J gene TRBJ1-1; D is undetermined. V was cut by 7 bases and J by 0 bases, with 15 bases left in between. The germline V gene encodes CDR1 MNHEY and CDR2 SMNVEV (reference sequence). CDR3 length equals 15 residues. The CDR3 is CASKFARGLNTEAFF. CDR3 DNA: TGTGCCAGCAAATTTGCTCGCGGACTGAACACTGAAGCTTTCTTT.

This clone appeared once. The identical CDR3 is also encoded by other nucleotide sequences in the sample. The chain employs TRBV7-6 and TRBJ2-5, with no clear D. Germline CDR1 SGHVS, CDR2 FNYEAQ. The V gene lost 1 base and the J gene lost 2 bases, with 2 bases spanning the gap. This CDR3 comprises 12 residues. Here the CDR3 reads CASSLGQETQYF. DNA for the CDR3: TGTGCCAGCAGCTTAGGACAAGAGACCCAGTACTTC.

The gene calls are TRBV10-3 and TRBJ2-7, with 7 bases that match TRBD1. The CDR3 length is 15 residues. V lost 6 bases and J lost 0; bases outside the gene matches: 8. Germline-derived CDR1 and CDR2 are ENHRY and SYGVKD. In DNA, the CDR3 is TGTGCCATCAGCTTCCGACAGGGTTCCTCCTACGAGCAGTACTTC. Translated: CAISFRQGSSYEQYF.

This chain links TRBV30 with TRBJ1-1; tentatively, D is TRBD1 (5 bases). Germline lookup yields CDR1 GTSNPN and CDR2 SVGIG (reference sequence). CDR3 length: 15 amino acids. Trimming left V 4 bases short and J 6 bases short, with 21 bases between. The DNA for the CDR3 is TGTGCCTGGAATCCCACGAAGAGGGGAAGTTCTGAAGCTTTCTTT. This translates into CAWNPTKRGSSEAFF.

The CDR3 reads CSVEVRVSDTQYF. Written as DNA, the CDR3 is TGCAGCGTTGAAGTCAGGGTATCAGATACGCAGTATTTT. V gene TRBV29-1 combines with J gene TRBJ2-3; TRBD1 is a possible D gene (5 bases). The ends were cut back, 1 base at V and 4 bases at J, with 9 bases in the middle. Germline CDR1 is SQVTM and CDR2 is ANQGSEA. The CDR3 is 13 residues long.

The chain is built from TRBV5-6 and TRBJ1-1, with D tentatively TRBD1 (6 bases). Germline V CDR1 and CDR2: SGHDT, YYEEEE. With 0 bases removed from V and 7 bases from J, the gap between germline ends came to 10 bases. This CDR3 spans 13 amino acids. The CDR3 sequence is CASSLGTAFEAFF. The CDR3 DNA reads as TGTGCCAGCAGCTTGGGGACAGCTTTTGAAGCTTTCTTT.

The chain is built from TRBV27 and TRBJ1-5; D not certain. The length of the CDR3 is 14 residues. Germline-derived CDR1 and CDR2 are MNHEY and SMNVEV (reference sequence). V shed 3 bases and J shed 3 bases, with 9 bases lying between them. CDR3 residues: CASSFGGPNQPQHF. The CDR3 DNA is TGTGCCAGCAGTTTTGGTGGCCCCAATCAGCCCCAGCATTTT.

The table lists this clone with a few counts. The chain uses TRBV18 and TRBJ1-2; D ambiguous. Trimming took off 1 base at V and 5 bases at J, with 17 bases between the two ends. CDR1 and CDR2 from the germline V gene are KGHSH and LQKENI. This CDR3 spans 16 amino acids. The CDR3 sequence is CASSPQGFVPFYGYTF. CDR3 sequence (DNA): TGTGCCAGCTCACCACAGGGCTTCGTGCCGTTTTATGGCTACACCTTC.

V usage is TRBV29-1 and J usage is TRBJ1-1; D is unclear. V was clipped by 3 bases and J by 11 bases, with 10 bases between them. CDR1 and CDR2 from the germline V gene are SQVTM and ANQGSEA. The CDR3 has 10 amino acids. CDR3 bases: TGCAGCGTTGAGGAGGTAGCCGCTTTCTTT. It yields the protein CSVEEVAAFF.